The sequence of this TCR beta chain was determined in a study of blood T cell repertoires in COVID-19. Study details: PBMCs, B-cell-depleted T cells, or T cells provided the cDNA or gDNA that made up the material.

Germline assignment: CDR1 LNHDA and CDR2 SQIVND (reference sequence). J was trimmed by 1 base and V by 7 bases; bases with no gene match: 3. This CDR3 region has 13 residues. In the authors' methods: Amplifying reference gene primers gave estimates of nucleated cell counts. Clones were sequenced by immunoSEQ multiplex PCR, and TCRdb holds only the in-frame ones, with some missing. V, J and clone size are those of that table, while D and trimming were read from the DNA. Of about 270,000 clones listed, 80% to 90% are singletons. Individuals drawn from 24 US areas were about 18 to 95 years old. The chain carries TRBV19 and TRBJ1-1; TRBD1 aligns across 7 bases. The source of this sequence is a woman between 25 and 40 years old with acute COVID-19. Material: PBMCs or T cells enriched from blood (not recorded which). The CDR3 DNA sequence: TGTGCCAGTATTAACAGGGGGAACACTGAAGCTTTCTTT. Encoded protein: CASINRGNTEAFF.